This TCR beta chain was profiled in a study of identical twins. TCRdb reprocessed the 5' RACE reads via MiXCR and lists one record per CDR3 protein. The sample contains around 480,000 distinct CDR3 sequences, approximately 15% of which appear only once. There are many counts of this clonotype. J gave up 3 bases and V 2 bases, and 5 bases lay outside the gene matches. The CDR3 totals 17 residues. The germline V gene encodes CDR1 SGHVS and CDR2 FQNEAQ. The sample was also linked to a second study, of yellow fever vaccine responses in identical twins.

The genes are TRBV7-8 and TRBJ2-3; 13 positions agree with TRBD2. This TCR was recovered from a woman in her late teens or twenties in good health. Specimen: CD4+ T cells sorted from blood. This CDR3 is CASSLYSLAGGTDTQYF. CDR3 coding DNA: TGTGCCAGCAGCTTATACTCACTAGCGGGAGGGACAGATACGCAGTATTTT.